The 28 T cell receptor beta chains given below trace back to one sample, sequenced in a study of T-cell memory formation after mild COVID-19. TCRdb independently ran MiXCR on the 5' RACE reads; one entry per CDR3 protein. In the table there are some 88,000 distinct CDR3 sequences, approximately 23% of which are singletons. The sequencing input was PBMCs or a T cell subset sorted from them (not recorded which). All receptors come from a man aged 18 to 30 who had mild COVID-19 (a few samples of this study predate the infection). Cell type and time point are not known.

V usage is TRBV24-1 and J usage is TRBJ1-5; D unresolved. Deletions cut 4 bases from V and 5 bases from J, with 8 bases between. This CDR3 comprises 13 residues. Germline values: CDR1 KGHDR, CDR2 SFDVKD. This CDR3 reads CATSEGGDQPQHF. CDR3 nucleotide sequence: TGTGCCACCAGTGAGGGAGGAGATCAGCCCCAGCATTTT.

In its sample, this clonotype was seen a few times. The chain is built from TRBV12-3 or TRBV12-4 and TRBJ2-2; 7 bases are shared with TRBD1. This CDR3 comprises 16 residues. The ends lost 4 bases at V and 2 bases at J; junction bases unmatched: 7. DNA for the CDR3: TGTGCCAGCAGTTCAACGGGACAGATAAACACCGGGGAGCTGTTTTTT. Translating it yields CASSSTGQINTGELFF.

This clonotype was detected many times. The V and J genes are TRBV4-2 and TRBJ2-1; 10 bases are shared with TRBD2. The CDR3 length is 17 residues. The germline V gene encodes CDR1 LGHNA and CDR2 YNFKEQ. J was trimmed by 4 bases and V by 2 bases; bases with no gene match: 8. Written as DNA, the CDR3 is TGTGCCAGCAGCCAAAACTTACCTAGCGGGGGATACAATGAGCAGTTCTTC. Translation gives CASSQNLPSGGYNEQFF.

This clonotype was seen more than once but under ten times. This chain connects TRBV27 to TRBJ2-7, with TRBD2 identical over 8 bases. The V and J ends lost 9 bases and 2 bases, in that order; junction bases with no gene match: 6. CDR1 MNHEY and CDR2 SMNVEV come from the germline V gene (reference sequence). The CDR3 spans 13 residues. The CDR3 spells CASSSGSAYEQYF. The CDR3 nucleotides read TGTGCCAGTTCTAGCGGGTCTGCCTACGAGCAGTACTTC.

CDR3 protein: CASSQTSVIGEQYF. The CDR3 nucleotides are TGTGCCAGCAGCCAGACTAGCGTCATAGGGGAGCAGTACTTC. The rearrangement uses TRBV7-9 and TRBJ2-7; 8 nucleotides line up with TRBD2. CDR3 length: 14 amino acids. V was pared by 5 bases and J by 7 bases, with 10 bases of the junction left unmatched. Germline V gives CDR1 SEHNR, CDR2 FQNEAQ (reference sequence).

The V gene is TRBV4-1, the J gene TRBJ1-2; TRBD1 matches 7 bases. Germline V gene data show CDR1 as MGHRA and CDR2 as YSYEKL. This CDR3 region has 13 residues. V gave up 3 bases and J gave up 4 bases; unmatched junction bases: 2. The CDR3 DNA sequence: TGCGCCAGCAGCCAGCGACAGGGCTATGGCTACACCTTC. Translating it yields CASSQRQGYGYTF.

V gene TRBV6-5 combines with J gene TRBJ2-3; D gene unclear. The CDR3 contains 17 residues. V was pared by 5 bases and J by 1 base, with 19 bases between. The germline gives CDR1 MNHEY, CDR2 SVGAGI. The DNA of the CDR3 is TGTGCCAGCAGTGATACCTCCCGGGCCCTAGGCACAGATACGCAGTATTTT. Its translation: CASSDTSRALGTDTQYF.

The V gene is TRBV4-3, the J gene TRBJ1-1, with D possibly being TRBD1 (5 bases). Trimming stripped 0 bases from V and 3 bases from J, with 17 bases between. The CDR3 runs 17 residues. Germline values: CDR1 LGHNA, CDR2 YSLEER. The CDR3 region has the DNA TGCGCCAGCAGCCAAGATATTGGGTCGGGGCAGCACACTGAAGCTTTCTTT. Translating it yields CASSQDIGSGQHTEAFF.

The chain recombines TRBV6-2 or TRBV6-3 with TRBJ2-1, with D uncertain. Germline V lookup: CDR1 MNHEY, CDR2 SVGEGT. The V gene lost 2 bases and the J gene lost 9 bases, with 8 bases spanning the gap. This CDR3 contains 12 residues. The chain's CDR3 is CASSYLVTEQFF. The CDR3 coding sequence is TGTGCCAGCAGTTACCTAGTCACTGAGCAGTTCTTC.

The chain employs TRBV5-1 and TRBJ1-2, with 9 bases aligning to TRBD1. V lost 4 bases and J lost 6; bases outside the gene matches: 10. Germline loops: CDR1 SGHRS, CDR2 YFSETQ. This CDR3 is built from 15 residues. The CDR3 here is CASSPDRGRAHGYTF. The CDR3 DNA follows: TGCGCCAGCAGCCCTGACAGGGGGAGAGCTCATGGCTACACCTTC.

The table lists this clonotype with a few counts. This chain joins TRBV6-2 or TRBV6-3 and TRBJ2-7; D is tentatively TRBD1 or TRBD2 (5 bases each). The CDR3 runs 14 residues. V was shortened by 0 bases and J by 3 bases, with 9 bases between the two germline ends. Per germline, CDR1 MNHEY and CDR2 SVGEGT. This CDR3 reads CASSYSGPSYEQYF. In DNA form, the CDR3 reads TGTGCCAGCAGTTACTCGGGACCGAGCTACGAGCAGTACTTC.

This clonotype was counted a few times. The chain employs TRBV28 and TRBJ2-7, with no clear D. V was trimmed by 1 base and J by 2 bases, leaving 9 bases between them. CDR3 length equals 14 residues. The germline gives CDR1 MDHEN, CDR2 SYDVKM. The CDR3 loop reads CASSLLGRTYEQYV. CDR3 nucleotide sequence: TGTGCCAGCAGTTTATTAGGCAGGACCTACGAGCAGTACGTC.

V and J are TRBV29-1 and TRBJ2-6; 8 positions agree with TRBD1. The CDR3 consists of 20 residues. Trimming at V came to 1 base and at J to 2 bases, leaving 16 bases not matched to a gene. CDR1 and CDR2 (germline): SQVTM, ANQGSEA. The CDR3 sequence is CSVEAPRLTGGGAGANVLTF. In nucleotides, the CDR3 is TGCAGCGTTGAAGCCCCTCGTTTAACAGGGGGTGGGGCTGGGGCCAACGTCCTGACTTTC.

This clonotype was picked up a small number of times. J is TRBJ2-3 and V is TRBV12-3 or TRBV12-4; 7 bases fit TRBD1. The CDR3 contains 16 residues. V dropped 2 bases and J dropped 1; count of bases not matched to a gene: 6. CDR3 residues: CASSLRGGVGTDTQYF. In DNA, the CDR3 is TGTGCCAGCAGTTTAAGAGGGGGCGTTGGCACAGATACGCAGTATTTT.

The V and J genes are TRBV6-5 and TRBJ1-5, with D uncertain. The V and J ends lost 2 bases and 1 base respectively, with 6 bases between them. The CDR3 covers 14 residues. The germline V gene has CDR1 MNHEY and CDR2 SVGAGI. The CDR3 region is CASSYGVSNQPQHF. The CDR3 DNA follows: TGTGCCAGCAGTTACGGGGTAAGCAATCAGCCCCAGCATTTT.

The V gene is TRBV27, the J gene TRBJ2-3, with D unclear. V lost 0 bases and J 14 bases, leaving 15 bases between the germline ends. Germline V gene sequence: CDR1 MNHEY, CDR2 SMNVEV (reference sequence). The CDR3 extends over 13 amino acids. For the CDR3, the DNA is TGTGCCAGCAGTTTATCCCTAGTCACTCCGACGTATTTT. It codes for CASSLSLVTPTYF.

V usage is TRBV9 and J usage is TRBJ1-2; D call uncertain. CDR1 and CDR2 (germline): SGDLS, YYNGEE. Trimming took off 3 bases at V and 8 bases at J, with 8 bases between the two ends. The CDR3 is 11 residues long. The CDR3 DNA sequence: TGTGCCAGCAGCGGGATGAGAGGCTACACCTTC. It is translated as CASSGMRGYTF.

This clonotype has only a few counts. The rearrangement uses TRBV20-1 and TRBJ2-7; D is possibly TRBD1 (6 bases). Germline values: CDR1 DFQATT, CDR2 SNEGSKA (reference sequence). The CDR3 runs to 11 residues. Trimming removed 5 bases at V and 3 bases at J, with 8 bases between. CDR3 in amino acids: CSARQDYEQYF. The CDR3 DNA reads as TGCAGTGCTCGACAGGACTACGAGCAGTACTTC.

CDR3 nucleotide sequence: TGTGCCAGCAGTTTATGGGGGCTCGGGGAGCTGTTTTTT. This translates into CASSLWGLGELFF. This chain joins TRBV27 and TRBJ2-2; TRBD1 might be the D (6 bases). The CDR3 covers 13 residues. Germline assignment: CDR1 MNHEY and CDR2 SMNVEV (reference sequence). With 1 base removed from V and 7 bases from J, the gap between germline ends came to 7 bases.

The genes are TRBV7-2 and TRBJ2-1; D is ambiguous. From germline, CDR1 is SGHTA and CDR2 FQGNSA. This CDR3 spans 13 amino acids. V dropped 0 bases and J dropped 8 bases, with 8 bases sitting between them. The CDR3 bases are TGTGCCAGCAGCTTAGCGGGTCACTATGAGCAGTTCTTC. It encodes CASSLAGHYEQFF. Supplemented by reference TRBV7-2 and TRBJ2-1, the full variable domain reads GAGVSQSPSNKVTEKGKDVELRCDPISGHTALYWYRQSLGQGLEFLIYFQGNSAPDKSGLPSDRFSAERTGGSVSTLTIQRTQQEDSAVYLCASSLAGHYEQFFGPGTRLTVL.

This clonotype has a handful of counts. CDR3 in amino acids: CASSPLPTSGEETQYF. DNA of the CDR3: TGCGCCAGCAGCCCACTCCCGACTAGCGGGGAAGAGACCCAGTACTTC. This chain uses TRBV5-1 with TRBJ2-5, with 11 bases aligning to TRBD2. CDR1 and CDR2 (germline): SGHRS, YFSETQ. V was pared by 4 bases and J by 3 bases, with 8 bases of the junction left unmatched. This CDR3 has 16 amino acids.

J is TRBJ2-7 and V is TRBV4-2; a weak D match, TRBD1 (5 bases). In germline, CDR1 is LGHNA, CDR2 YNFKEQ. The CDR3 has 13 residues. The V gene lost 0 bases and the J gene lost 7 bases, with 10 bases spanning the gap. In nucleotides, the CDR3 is TGTGCCAGCAGCCAAGAGTGGGGCTGGGAGCAGTACGTC. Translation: CASSQEWGWEQYV.

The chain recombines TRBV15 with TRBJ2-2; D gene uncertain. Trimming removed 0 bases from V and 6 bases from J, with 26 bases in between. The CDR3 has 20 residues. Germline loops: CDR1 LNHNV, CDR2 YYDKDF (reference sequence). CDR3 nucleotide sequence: TGTGCCACCAGCAGAGATCCCGTTGGACCTCAAACCCCCCAACCCGGGGAGCTGTTTTTT. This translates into CATSRDPVGPQTPQPGELFF.

Written as DNA, the CDR3 is TGTGCCACCAGTGATTCCACTGTCTCGGCCGGGGAGCTGTTTTTT. This sequence encodes CATSDSTVSAGELFF. V gene TRBV24-1 combines with J gene TRBJ2-2; D is unresolved. V was trimmed by 2 bases and J by 6 bases, leaving 12 bases between them. This CDR3 contains 15 residues. Germline-derived CDR1 and CDR2 are KGHDR and SFDVKD.

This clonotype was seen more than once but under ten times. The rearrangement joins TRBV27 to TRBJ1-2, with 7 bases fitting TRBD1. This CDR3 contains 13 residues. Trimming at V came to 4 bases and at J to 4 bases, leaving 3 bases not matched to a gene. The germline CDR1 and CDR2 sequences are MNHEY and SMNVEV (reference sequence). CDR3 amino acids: CASSSGQSYGYTF. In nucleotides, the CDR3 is TGTGCCAGCAGTTCGGGACAGTCCTATGGCTACACCTTC.

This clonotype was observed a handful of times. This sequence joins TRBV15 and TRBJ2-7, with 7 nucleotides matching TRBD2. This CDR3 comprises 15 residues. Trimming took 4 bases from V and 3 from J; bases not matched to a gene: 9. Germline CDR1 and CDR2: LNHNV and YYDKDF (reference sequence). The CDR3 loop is CATSKRDTGGYEQYV. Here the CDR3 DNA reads TGTGCCACCAGCAAGAGGGATACGGGGGGCTACGAGCAGTACGTC.

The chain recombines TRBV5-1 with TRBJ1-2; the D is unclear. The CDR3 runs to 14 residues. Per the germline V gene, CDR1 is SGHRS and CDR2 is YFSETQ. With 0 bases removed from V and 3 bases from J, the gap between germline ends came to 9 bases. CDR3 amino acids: CASSLAPGYYGYTF. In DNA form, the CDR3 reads TGCGCCAGCAGCTTGGCTCCGGGCTACTATGGCTACACCTTC. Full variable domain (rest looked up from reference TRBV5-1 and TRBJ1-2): KAGVTQTPRYLIKTRGQQVTLSCSPISGHRSVSWYQQTPGQGLQFLFEYFSETQRNKGNFPGRFSGRQFSNSRSEMNVSTLELGDSALYLCASSLAPGYYGYTFGSGTRLTVV.

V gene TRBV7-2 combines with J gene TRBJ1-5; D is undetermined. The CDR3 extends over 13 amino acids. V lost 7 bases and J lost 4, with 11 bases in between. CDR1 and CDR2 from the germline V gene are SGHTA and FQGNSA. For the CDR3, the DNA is TGTGCCAGCAAACAAACAGCGAATCAGCCCCAGCATTTT. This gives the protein CASKQTANQPQHF.